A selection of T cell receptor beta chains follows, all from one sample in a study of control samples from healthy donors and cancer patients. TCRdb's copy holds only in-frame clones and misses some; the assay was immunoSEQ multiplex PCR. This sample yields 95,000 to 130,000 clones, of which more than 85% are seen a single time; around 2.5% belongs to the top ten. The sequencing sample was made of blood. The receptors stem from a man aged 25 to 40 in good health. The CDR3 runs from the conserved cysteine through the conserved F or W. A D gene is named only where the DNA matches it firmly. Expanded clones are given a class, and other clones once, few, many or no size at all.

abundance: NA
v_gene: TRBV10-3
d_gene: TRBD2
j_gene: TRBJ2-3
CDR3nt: TGTGCCATCAGTGACCCCGATGGTTCCTGGCGGGGGGGGGATACGCAGTATTTT
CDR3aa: CAISDPDGSWRGGDTQYF

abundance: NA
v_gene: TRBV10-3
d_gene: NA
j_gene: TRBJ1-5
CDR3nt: TGTGCCATCAGTGAGGGGCAGGTCTATAGCAATCAGCCCCAGCATTTT
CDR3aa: CAISEGQVYSNQPQHF

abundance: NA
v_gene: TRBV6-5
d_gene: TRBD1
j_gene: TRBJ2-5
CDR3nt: TGTGCCAGCACCGAGGGGTCGACAGGGGTGACCCAGTACTTC
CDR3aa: CASTEGSTGVTQYF

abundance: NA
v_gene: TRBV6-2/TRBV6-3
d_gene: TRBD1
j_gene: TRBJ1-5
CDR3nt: TGTGCCAGCAGTGAGAAACAGGGGGCAGCGCGTTATCAGCCCCAGCATTTT
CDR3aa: CASSEKQGAARYQPQHF

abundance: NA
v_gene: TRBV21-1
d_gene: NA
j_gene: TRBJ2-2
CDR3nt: TGTGCCAGCACCCCTGCGGACAGGAGTAACACCGGGGAGCTGTTTTTT
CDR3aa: CASTPADRSNTGELFF

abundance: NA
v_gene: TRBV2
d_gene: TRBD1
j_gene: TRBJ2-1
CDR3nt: TGTGCCAGCAGTTCCGGGACAGGAAGCAATGAGCAGTTCTTC
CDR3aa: CASSSGTGSNEQFF

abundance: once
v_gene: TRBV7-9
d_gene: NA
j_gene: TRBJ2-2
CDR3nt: TGTGCCAGCAGCCGACCTGGGGGCTTGCGGGGGAATACCGGGGAGCTGTTTTTT
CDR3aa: CASSRPGGLRGNTGELFF

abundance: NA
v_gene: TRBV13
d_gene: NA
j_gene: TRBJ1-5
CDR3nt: TGTGCCAGCAGCCTAAGGGGGGGAAATCAGCCCCAGCATTTT
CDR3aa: CASSLRGGNQPQHF

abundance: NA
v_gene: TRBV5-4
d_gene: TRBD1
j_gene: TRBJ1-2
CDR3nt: TGTGCCAGCAGCTTGGTTGAGGCCGGACAGGGCAACTATGGCTACACCTTC
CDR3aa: CASSLVEAGQGNYGYTF

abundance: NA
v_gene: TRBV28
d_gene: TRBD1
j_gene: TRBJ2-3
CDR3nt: TGTGCCAGCCAAGCCCCGGGACAGGGGGTAGATACGCAGTATTTT
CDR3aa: CASQAPGQGVDTQYF

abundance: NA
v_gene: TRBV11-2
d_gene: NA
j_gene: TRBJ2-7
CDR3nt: TGTGCCAGCAGCCCAGGGCCGTCTCTATACGAGCAGTACTTC
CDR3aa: CASSPGPSLYEQYF

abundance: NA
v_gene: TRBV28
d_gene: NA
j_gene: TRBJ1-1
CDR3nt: TGTGCCAGCAGTTTAGGGAGCACTGAAACTTTCTTT
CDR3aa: CASSLGSTETFF

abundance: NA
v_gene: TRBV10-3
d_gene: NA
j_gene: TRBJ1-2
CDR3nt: TGTGCCATCAGTGAGTCACAGAACTATGGCTACACCTTC
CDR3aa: CAISESQNYGYTF

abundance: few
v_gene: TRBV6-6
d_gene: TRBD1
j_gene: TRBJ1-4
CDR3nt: TGTGCCACCCAAAAACACAGGGGCTCGAATGAAAAACTGTTTTTT
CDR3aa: CATQKHRGSNEKLFF

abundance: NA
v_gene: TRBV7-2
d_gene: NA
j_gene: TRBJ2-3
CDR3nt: TGTGCCAGCAGCCAAGGTCGGGGGCATGCGTTCACAGATACGCAGTATTTT
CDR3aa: CASSQGRGHAFTDTQYF

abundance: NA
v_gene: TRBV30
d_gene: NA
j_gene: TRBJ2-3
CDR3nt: TGTGCCTGGAGTACCTTCATCAGGGTGGGCAATACGCAGTATTTT
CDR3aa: CAWSTFIRVGNTQYF

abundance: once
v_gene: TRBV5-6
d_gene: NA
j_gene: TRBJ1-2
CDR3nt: TGTGCCAGCAGCTTCCGGAGGGATGGCTACACCTTC
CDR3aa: CASSFRRDGYTF

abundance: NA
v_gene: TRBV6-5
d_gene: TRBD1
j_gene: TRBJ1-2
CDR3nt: TGTGCCAGCAGCGTGGACAGGGGGCAATATGGCTACACCTTC
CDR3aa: CASSVDRGQYGYTF

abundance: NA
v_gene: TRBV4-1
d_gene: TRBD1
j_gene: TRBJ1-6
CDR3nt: TGCGCCAGCAGCCGGAGGACAGGGGATTTTGGTTCACCCCTCCACTTT
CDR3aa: CASSRRTGDFGSPLHF

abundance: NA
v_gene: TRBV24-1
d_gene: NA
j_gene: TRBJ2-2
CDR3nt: TGTGCCACCAGTGACCCCCTCCCCGGGGGTGGGAACACCGGGGAGCTGTTTTTT
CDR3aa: CATSDPLPGGGNTGELFF

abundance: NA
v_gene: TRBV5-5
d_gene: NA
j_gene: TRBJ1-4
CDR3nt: TGTGCCAGCAGCTTGGACGGGTGGGAAAAACTGTTTTTT
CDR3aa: CASSLDGWEKLFF

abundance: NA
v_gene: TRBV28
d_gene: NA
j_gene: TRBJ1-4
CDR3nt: TGTGCCAGCAGTTATTCCCGGGAAGAAAAACTGTTTTTT
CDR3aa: CASSYSREEKLFF

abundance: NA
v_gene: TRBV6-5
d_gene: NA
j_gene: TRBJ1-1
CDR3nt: TGTGCCAGCAGTTACAGCCGGCATAACACTGAAGCTTTCTTT
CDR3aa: CASSYSRHNTEAFF

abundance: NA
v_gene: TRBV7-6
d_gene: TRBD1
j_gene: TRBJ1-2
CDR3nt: TGTGCCAGCAGCTTATATAAGGGGGCTTTGGATGGCTACACCTTC
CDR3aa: CASSLYKGALDGYTF

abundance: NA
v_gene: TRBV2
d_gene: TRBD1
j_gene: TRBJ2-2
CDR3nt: TGTGCCAGCAGTGAACGGGACAGGGGCACCGGGGAGCTGTTTTTT
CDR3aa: CASSERDRGTGELFF

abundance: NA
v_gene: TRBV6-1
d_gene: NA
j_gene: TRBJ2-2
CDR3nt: TGTGCCAGCAGTGAAAGGGACCCGAACACCGGGGAGCTGTTTTTT
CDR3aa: CASSERDPNTGELFF

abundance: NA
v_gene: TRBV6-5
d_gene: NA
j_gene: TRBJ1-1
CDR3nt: TGTGCCAGCTCCCTATACCTGATCGAAGCTTTCTTT
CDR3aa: CASSLYLIEAFF

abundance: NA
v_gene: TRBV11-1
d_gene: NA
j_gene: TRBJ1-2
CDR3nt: TGTGCCAGCAGCTCAAGGGGATCGGGCTATGGCTACACCTTC
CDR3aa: CASSSRGSGYGYTF

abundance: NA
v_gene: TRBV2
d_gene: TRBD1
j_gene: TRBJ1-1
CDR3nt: TGTGCCAGCAGTGAAAGGGCGGGACAGTCGATCGCAGCTTTCTTT
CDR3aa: CASSERAGQSIAAFF

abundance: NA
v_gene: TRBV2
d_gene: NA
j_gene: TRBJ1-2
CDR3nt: TGTGCCAGCCCCCCCTCTCAGCAGGGATTCTATGGCTACACCTTC
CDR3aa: CASPPSQQGFYGYTF

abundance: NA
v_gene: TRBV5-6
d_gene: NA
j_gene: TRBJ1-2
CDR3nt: TGTGCCAGCAGCTCCACCGGGACTGACTATGGCTACACCTTC
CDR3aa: CASSSTGTDYGYTF

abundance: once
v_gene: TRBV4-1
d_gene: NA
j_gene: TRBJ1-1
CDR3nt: TGCGCCAGCAGCCAAGACTCAGAATTAGGTTTTCGGAAGAACACTGAAGCTTTCTTT
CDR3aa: CASSQDSELGFRKNTEAFF